This entry describes one T cell receptor (beta chain). This entry comes from a study of blood T cell repertoires in COVID-19. Study-wide background: T cells, B-cell-depleted T cells, or PBMCs supplied cDNA or gDNA.

Participant reports of clinical history set cohort assignment. Cohort 3 recovery required two negative PCRs, clearance, or symptom resolution. Methods used by the authors: Amplification from reference gene primers served as the basis for estimated nucleated cell counts. Sequencing used immunoSEQ multiplex PCR; TCRdb keeps in-frame clones, though not all of them. That table furnishes V, J and clone size, whereas the DNA furnished D and trimming. This sample has around 300,000 clones, with 87% found just once. The origin of this receptor is a woman aged 40 to 50 who had recovered from COVID-19. Sequencing used PBMCs or T cells enriched from blood (not recorded which).

The CDR3 coding sequence is TGCGCCAGCAGCTTAGGGGGCACTCTCACAGATACGCAGTATTTT. Amino acid sequence: CASSLGGTLTDTQYF. The chain links TRBV5-1 to TRBJ2-3, with TRBD1 matching over 7 bases. The V gene's germline CDR1 is SGHRS and CDR2 YFSETQ. Unmatched junction bases numbered 5, after V lost 2 bases and J lost 2 bases. This CDR3 region has 15 residues.